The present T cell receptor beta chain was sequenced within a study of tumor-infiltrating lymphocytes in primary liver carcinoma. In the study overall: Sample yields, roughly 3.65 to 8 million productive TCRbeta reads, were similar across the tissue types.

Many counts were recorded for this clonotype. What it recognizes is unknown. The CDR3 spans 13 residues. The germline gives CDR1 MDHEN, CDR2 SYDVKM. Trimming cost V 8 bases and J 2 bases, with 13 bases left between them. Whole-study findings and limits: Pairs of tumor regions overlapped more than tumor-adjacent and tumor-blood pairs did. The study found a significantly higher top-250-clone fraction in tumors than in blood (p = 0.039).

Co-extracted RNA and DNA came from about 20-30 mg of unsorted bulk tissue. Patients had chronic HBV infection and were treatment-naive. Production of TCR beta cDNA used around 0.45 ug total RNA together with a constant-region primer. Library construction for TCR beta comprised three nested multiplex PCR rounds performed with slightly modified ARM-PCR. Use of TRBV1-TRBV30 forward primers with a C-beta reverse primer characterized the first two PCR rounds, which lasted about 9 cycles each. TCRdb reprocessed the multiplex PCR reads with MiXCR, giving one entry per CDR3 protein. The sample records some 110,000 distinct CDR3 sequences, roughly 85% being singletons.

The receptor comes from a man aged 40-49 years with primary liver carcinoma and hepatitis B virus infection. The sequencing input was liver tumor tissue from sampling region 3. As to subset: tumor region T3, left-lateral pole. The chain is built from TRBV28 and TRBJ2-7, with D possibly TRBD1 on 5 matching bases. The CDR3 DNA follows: TGTGCCAGCGTCCAGGGAATCCCCTACGAGCAGTACTTC. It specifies CASVQGIPYEQYF.